The 32 T cell receptor beta chains reported below all come from one sample, sequenced in a study of blood T cells in healthy people across ages. With a J-beta primer mix and a sample-barcoded 5' primer, a second PCR ran roughly 6 to 12 cycles. TCRdb processed the 5' RACE reads anew with MiXCR; each CDR3 protein has one entry. The data contain hundreds of thousands of distinct CDR3 sequences, 40% to 50% of them singletons. The sample taken for sequencing was blood. Receptors originate from an elderly man in good health.

This chain joins TRBV10-3 and TRBJ2-7, with D maybe TRBD2 (6 bases). The germline gives CDR1 ENHRY, CDR2 SYGVKD. V was shortened by 6 bases and J by 7 bases, with 16 bases between the two germline ends. The CDR3 runs 13 residues. The CDR3 reads CAIRERLVTEQYF. The DNA for the CDR3 is TGTGCCATCAGGGAGAGACTAGTAACTGAGCAGTACTTC.

This clonotype appeared a few times. The gene calls are TRBV7-2 and TRBJ2-7, with a possible D match to TRBD2 (6 bases). V lost 5 bases and J lost 1, with 15 bases in between. Looked up from germline, CDR1 is SGHTA and CDR2 is FQGNSA. The CDR3 loop spans 15 amino acids. CDR3 DNA sequence: TGTGCCAGCAGCCCTGCCCCCGGGGGTTCCTACGAGCAGTACTTC. It yields the protein CASSPAPGGSYEQYF.

V gene TRBV6-2 or TRBV6-3 combines with J gene TRBJ2-5, with D unresolved. Per germline, CDR1 MNHEY and CDR2 SVGEGT. This CDR3 comprises 16 residues. The V end lost 3 bases, the J end lost 3 bases, and 17 bases lay between the germline ends. CDR3 sequence: CASSYNTRSAEETQYF. The DNA for the CDR3 is TGTGCCAGCAGTTATAATACCAGATCTGCGGAAGAGACCCAGTACTTC.

In its sample, this clonotype was seen a few times. The chain employs TRBV6-6 and TRBJ2-3; maybe TRBD1 (5 bases). The V end was cut by 4 bases, the J end by 1 base, with 9 bases between. This CDR3 spans 14 amino acids. Per germline, CDR1 MNHNY and CDR2 SVGAGI (reference sequence). Written as DNA, the CDR3 is TGTGCCAGCAGTTCTCAGGGTGGCACAGATACGCAGTATTTT. Residues: CASSSQGGTDTQYF.

CDR3 sequence reads: CASSEDRGPSGELFF. CDR3 sequence (DNA): TGCGCCAGCTCCGAGGACAGGGGTCCGTCCGGGGAGCTGTTTTTT. The chain is built from TRBV5-1 and TRBJ2-2; the match to TRBD1 covers 9 bases. Looked up from germline, CDR1 is SGHRS and CDR2 is YFSETQ. After removal of 7 bases from V and 6 bases from J, the junction contained 10 bases not matched to a gene. This CDR3 contains 15 residues.

The V and J genes are TRBV28 and TRBJ1-2, with D perhaps matching TRBD1 (6 bases). V lost 6 bases and J 7 bases, leaving 15 bases between the germline ends. Per the germline V gene, CDR1 is MDHEN and CDR2 is SYDVKM. CDR3 length: 13 residues. CDR3 nucleotides: TGTGCCAGCAGCACAGGGATCAGGGGTGGCTACACCTTC. This gives the protein CASSTGIRGGYTF.

This chain uses TRBV3-1 with TRBJ2-1, with D possibly TRBD1 on 5 matching bases. V was trimmed by 1 base and J by 9 bases, leaving 16 bases between them. The CDR3 covers 15 residues. The germline CDR1 and CDR2 sequences are LGHDT and YNNKEL (reference sequence). As DNA, the CDR3 is TGTGCCAGCAGCCAAGTCCAAAGGGGAAACTTTGAGCAGTTCTTC. Translated: CASSQVQRGNFEQFF.

The chain is built from TRBV6-2 or TRBV6-3 and TRBJ2-7; D may be TRBD1 (6 bases). Germline V gives CDR1 MNHEY, CDR2 SVGEGT. The ends were cut back, 5 bases at V and 0 bases at J, with 14 bases in the middle. The CDR3 runs to 15 residues. CDR3 sequence reads: CASSGATGSSYEQYF. The CDR3 DNA follows: TGTGCCAGCAGTGGGGCAACAGGGTCCTCCTACGAGCAGTACTTC.

This chain uses TRBV19 with TRBJ2-7; D not certain. Germline V gene lookup returns CDR1 LNHDA and CDR2 SQIVND (reference sequence). This CDR3 is 13 amino acids long. The ends were cut back, 0 bases at V and 8 bases at J, with 11 bases in the middle. CDR3 in DNA: TGTGCCAGTAGTATAGACCTCGAAGGCCAGCAGTACTTC. Translated, it gives CASSIDLEGQQYF.

The CDR3 sequence is CATSGMDTDTQYF. The CDR3 DNA reads as TGTGCCACCAGCGGGATGGACACAGATACGCAGTATTTT. This chain joins TRBV24-1 and TRBJ2-3, with a tentative D call TRBD2 (5 bases). The CDR3 is 13 residues long. Trimming cost V 7 bases and J 2 bases, with 9 bases left between them. Germline CDR1 and CDR2: KGHDR and SFDVKD.

The table lists this clonotype with many counts. The chain has TRBV3-1 and TRBJ2-3; 8 bases agree with TRBD2. The CDR3 has 14 amino acids. Germline CDR1 reads LGHDT; CDR2 reads YNNKEL (reference sequence). V trimming: 2 bases; J trimming: 4 bases; junction bases outside the gene matches: 2. As DNA, the CDR3 is TGTGCCAGCAGCCAACAGCGGGGGTCAGATACGCAGTATTTT. Translated: CASSQQRGSDTQYF.

This clonotype has only a few counts. The V gene is TRBV20-1, the J gene TRBJ1-4; 7 bases agree with TRBD1. Per the germline V gene, CDR1 is DFQATT and CDR2 is SNEGSKA (reference sequence). The CDR3 is 16 amino acids. J was trimmed by 0 bases and V by 3 bases; bases with no gene match: 7. The CDR3 here is CSASFFRGATNEKLFF. CDR3 bases: TGCAGTGCTAGCTTTTTCAGGGGGGCAACTAATGAAAAACTGTTTTTT.

The V and J genes are TRBV5-1 and TRBJ1-1; 7 nucleotides match TRBD1. After removal of 3 bases from V and 5 bases from J, the junction contained 10 bases not matched to a gene. The CDR3 length is 15 residues. Germline V gives CDR1 SGHRS, CDR2 YFSETQ. CDR3 in DNA: TGCGCCAGCAGCTCCGACAGGGCTGGTGGAACTGAAGCTTTCTTT. Translating gives CASSSDRAGGTEAFF.

This chain joins TRBV6-1 and TRBJ1-2; no clear D gene. The CDR3 has 15 amino acids. V gave up 6 bases and J gave up 4 bases, with 18 bases separating them. Looked up from germline, CDR1 is MNHNS and CDR2 is SASEGT. In DNA form, the CDR3 reads TGTGCCAGCAGGAGCGCCCCTGGGGTCGCCTATGGCTACACCTTC. Translated: CASRSAPGVAYGYTF.

This clonotype has more than one count but fewer than ten. The V and J genes are TRBV2 and TRBJ2-2, with D possibly TRBD2 on 5 matching bases. From germline, CDR1 is SNHLY and CDR2 FYNNEI. The ends were cut back, 7 bases at V and 5 bases at J, with 11 bases in the middle. The CDR3 totals 13 residues. CDR3 residues: CASNLDWTGELFF. The CDR3 coding sequence is TGTGCCAGCAACCTGGACTGGACCGGGGAGCTGTTTTTT.

As for this clonotype: Germline and junction disagree at one end, which may indicate a read error. The CDR3 nucleotides read TGCGCCAGCAGCCGCAGGGGCGATCAGTCCCAGCATTTT. Residues: CASSRRGDQSQHF. The chain employs TRBV5-1 and TRBJ1-5; tentatively, D is TRBD1 (6 bases). Germline values: CDR1 SGHRS, CDR2 YFSETQ. This CDR3 is built from 13 residues.

The table lists this clonotype with a few counts. V and J are TRBV3-1 and TRBJ2-4, with D unresolved. CDR3 size: 14 residues. Germline-derived CDR1 and CDR2 are LGHDT and YNNKEL (reference sequence). Trimming took 2 bases from V and 1 from J, leaving 6 bases between them. The CDR3 nucleotides are TGTGCCAGCAGCCAACTAGACGCCAAAAACATTCAGTACTTC. It translates to CASSQLDAKNIQYF.

V gene TRBV2 combines with J gene TRBJ2-7, with 7 nucleotides matching TRBD1. The junction had 7 bases not matched to a gene; V was cut back by 8 bases and J by 0 bases. The length of the CDR3 is 14 residues. The V gene's germline CDR1 is SNHLY and CDR2 FYNNEI. CDR3 nucleotide sequence: TGTGCCAGCCTGGGACAGCTCCACTCCTACGAGCAGTACTTC. It translates to CASLGQLHSYEQYF.

The V gene is TRBV5-1, the J gene TRBJ2-1; 11 bases are shared with TRBD2. Per germline, CDR1 SGHRS and CDR2 YFSETQ. V shed 0 bases and J 3 bases; nucleotides not matched to a gene: 2. The CDR3 runs 16 residues. The CDR3 DNA follows: TGCGCCAGCAGCTTGGCTAGCGGGAGGATCTACAATGAGCAGTTCTTC. Translating it yields CASSLASGRIYNEQFF.

This clonotype turned up a few times. The chain employs TRBV5-1 and TRBJ2-7; D may be TRBD2 (6 bases). Trimming removed 4 bases from V and 8 bases from J, with 16 bases in between. The CDR3 has 13 amino acids. Germline V gene data show CDR1 as SGHRS and CDR2 as YFSETQ. The CDR3 coding sequence is TGCGCCAGCAGCCCCAGGCCGGGGGACCAGCAGTACTTC. As protein: CASSPRPGDQQYF.

In this sample, this clonotype turned up a few times. Written as DNA, the CDR3 is TGCAGTGCTCGGTCCGGGACTAGTGTAGTCAATGAGCAGTTCTTC. It encodes CSARSGTSVVNEQFF. The chain combines TRBV20-1 with TRBJ2-1, with 8 bases matching TRBD2. Germline V gives CDR1 DFQATT, CDR2 SNEGSKA (reference sequence). J lost 6 bases, V lost 5 bases, and 12 bases had no gene match. The CDR3 has 15 residues.

V usage is TRBV4-3 and J usage is TRBJ1-1; D is possibly TRBD1 (5 bases). Trimming left V 1 base short and J 4 bases short, with 10 bases between. CDR1 and CDR2 from the germline V gene are LGHNA and YSLEER. The CDR3 spans 14 residues. CDR3 sequence (DNA): TGCGCCAGCAGCCAAGCAGGGACCCTCACTGAAGCTTTCTTT. Its translation is CASSQAGTLTEAFF.

The V call is TRBV12-3 or TRBV12-4, the J call TRBJ1-1; the D gene is possibly TRBD1 (6 bases). The CDR3 is made up of 16 amino acids. The V end lost 3 bases, the J end lost 4 bases, and 18 bases lay between the germline ends. This chain's CDR3 is CASSLWLGGAGTEAFF. The CDR3 DNA reads TGTGCCAGCAGTTTGTGGCTGGGGGGCGCGGGCACTGAAGCTTTCTTT.

The chain is built from TRBV7-2 and TRBJ2-6; 8 nucleotides agree with TRBD2. Unmatched junction bases numbered 6, after V lost 1 base and J lost 4 bases. Germline-derived CDR1 and CDR2 are SGHTA and FQGNSA. The CDR3 is made up of 17 amino acids. The DNA for the CDR3 is TGTGCCAGCAGCTTAGTTCGGGGGGGCCAGGGGGCCAACGTCCTGACTTTC. Translated, it gives CASSLVRGGQGANVLTF.

V is TRBV10-3 and J is TRBJ1-2; possible D gene TRBD1, 6 bases. Germline loops: CDR1 ENHRY, CDR2 SYGVKD. V was trimmed by 0 bases and J by 5 bases, leaving 13 bases between them. CDR3 length: 15 amino acids. CDR3 sequence (DNA): TGTGCCATCAGTGAGTCCGGCAGGGACACTTATGGCTACACCTTC. The encoded protein is CAISESGRDTYGYTF.

This clonotype was seen more than once but under ten times. The chain links TRBV4-2 to TRBJ1-4; D call uncertain. Trimming took 0 bases from V and 11 from J, leaving 13 bases between them. The CDR3 runs to 14 residues. Germline CDR1 is LGHNA and CDR2 is YNFKEQ. This CDR3 reads CASSQDGQARKLFF. CDR3 DNA: TGTGCCAGCAGCCAAGATGGTCAGGCGCGGAAACTGTTTTTT.

This clonotype was counted at least ten times. The chain couples TRBV7-2 to TRBJ2-3; D unclear. In germline, CDR1 is SGHTA, CDR2 FQGNSA. The CDR3 extends over 12 amino acids. V lost 3 bases and J 2 bases, leaving 3 bases between the germline ends. The CDR3 nucleotides read TGTGCCAGCAGCTTTTTCACAGATACGCAGTATTTT. Protein: CASSFFTDTQYF. Complete variable domain (other parts from reference TRBV7-2 and TRBJ2-3): GAGVSQSPSNKVTEKGKDVELRCDPISGHTALYWYRQSLGQGLEFLIYFQGNSAPDKSGLPSDRFSAERTGGSVSTLTIQRTQQEDSAVYLCASSFFTDTQYFGPGTRLTVL.

This clonotype was observed at least ten times. DNA of the CDR3: TGTGCCTCAAGCTTTCAGGGGGGTTACGAGCAGTACTTC. Translation gives CASSFQGGYEQYF. The chain has TRBV6-5 and TRBJ2-7; weak D call: TRBD1 (7 bases). The V gene lost 11 bases and the J gene lost 4 bases, with 18 bases spanning the gap. CDR3 length: 13 amino acids. Germline CDR1 and CDR2: MNHEY and SVGAGI.

The genes are TRBV20-1 and TRBJ2-4; TRBD1 aligns across 7 bases. Trimming took 4 bases from V and 13 from J; bases not matched to a gene: 13. Germline CDR1 DFQATT, CDR2 SNEGSKA (reference sequence). The CDR3 is 13 amino acids. The CDR3 region is CSATKGQSYGQYF. The CDR3 DNA reads TGCAGTGCTACAAAGGGACAGAGCTACGGGCAGTACTTC.

This clonotype was recorded a few times. V and J are TRBV15 and TRBJ1-2, with D maybe TRBD1 (6 bases). The germline CDR1 and CDR2 sequences are LNHNV and YYDKDF (reference sequence). This CDR3 has 14 residues. With 2 bases removed from V and 4 bases from J, the gap between germline ends came to 11 bases. The CDR3 DNA is TGTGCCACCAGCAGACAGGGGATAAGCTATGGCTACACCTTC. This gives the protein CATSRQGISYGYTF. The complete variable domain, with remaining parts taken from reference TRBV15 and TRBJ1-2, reads DAMVIQNPRYQVTQFGKPVTLSCSQTLNHNVMYWYQQKSSQAPKLLFHYYDKDFNNEADTPDNFQSRRPNTSFCFLDIRSPGLGDTAMYLCATSRQGISYGYTFGSGTRLTVV.

To note about this clonotype: An end of the junction differs from the germline gene, which may be a read error. The V call is TRBV12-3 or TRBV12-4, the J call TRBJ1-1, with no clear D. This CDR3 has 12 residues. The CDR3 DNA reads TGTGTCAGCAGTTTCCCCTACACTGAAGCTTTCTTT. This encodes CVSSFPYTEAFF.

The chain joins TRBV3-1 to TRBJ1-6; no firm D call. This CDR3 is built from 15 residues. Germline CDR1 is LGHDT and CDR2 is YNNKEL (reference sequence). V was trimmed by 3 bases and J by 13 bases, leaving 19 bases between them. The CDR3 DNA reads as TGTGCCAGCAGCCAGTCTGATGGGTCCAGTTCGCCCCTCCACTTT. It encodes CASSQSDGSSSPLHF.